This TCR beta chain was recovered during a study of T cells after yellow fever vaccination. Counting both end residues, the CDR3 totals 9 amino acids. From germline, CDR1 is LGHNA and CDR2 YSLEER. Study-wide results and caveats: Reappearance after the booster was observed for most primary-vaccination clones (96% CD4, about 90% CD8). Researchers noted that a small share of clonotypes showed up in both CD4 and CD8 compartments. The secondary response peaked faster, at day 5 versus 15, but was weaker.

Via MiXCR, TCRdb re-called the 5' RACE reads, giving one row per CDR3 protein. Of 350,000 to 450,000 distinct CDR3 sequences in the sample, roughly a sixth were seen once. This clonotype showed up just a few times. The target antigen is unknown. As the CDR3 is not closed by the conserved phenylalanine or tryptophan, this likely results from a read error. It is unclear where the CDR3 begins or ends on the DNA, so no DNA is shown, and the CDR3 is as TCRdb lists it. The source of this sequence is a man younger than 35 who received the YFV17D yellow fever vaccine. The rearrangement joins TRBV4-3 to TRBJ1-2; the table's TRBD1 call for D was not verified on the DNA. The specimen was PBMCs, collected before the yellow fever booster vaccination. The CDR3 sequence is CASSPPGTS.